A single sample gave rise to the 5 T cell receptor beta chains below, sequenced in a study of blood T cell repertoires in COVID-19. The repertoire was sequenced with immunoSEQ multiplex PCR; TCRdb's copy has only in-frame clones and lacks some. The data show about 370,000 clones, 87% seen once. Sequencing was carried out using peripheral blood. The receptors shown here come from a woman aged 25 to 45 with COVID-19, enrolled during active disease.

The gene calls are TRBV6-5 and TRBJ1-1, with 7 positions matching TRBD1. Germline CDR1 is MNHEY and CDR2 is SVGAGI. Trimming at V came to 5 bases and at J to 2 bases, leaving 8 bases not matched to a gene. The CDR3 has 15 amino acids. This chain's CDR3 is CASSPIGQVNTEAFF. CDR3 DNA: TGTGCCAGCAGTCCCATCGGACAGGTTAACACTGAAGCTTTCTTT.

J is TRBJ2-1 and V is TRBV6-5; 8 positions agree with TRBD2. CDR3 length: 13 residues. Losses at the gene ends were 5 bases for V and 8 bases for J; bases not matched to a gene: 5. Germline lookup yields CDR1 MNHEY and CDR2 SVGAGI. CDR3 loop: CASSTGTSYEQFF. The CDR3 DNA sequence: TGTGCCAGCAGTACCGGGACTAGTTATGAGCAGTTCTTC.

This rearrangement joins TRBV23-1 to TRBJ2-7; 12 bases agree with TRBD2. TRBV23-1 is assigned to the ORF class and has an uncertain function. The CDR3 runs 18 residues. V dropped 0 bases and J dropped 0; count of bases not matched to a gene: 6. The CDR3 DNA follows: TGCGCCAGCAGTCAATCCCCGACTAGCGGGAGAGTCTCCTACGAGCAGTACTTC. This translates into CASSQSPTSGRVSYEQYF.

V usage is TRBV4-2 and J usage is TRBJ2-1; 10 bases map to TRBD2. Germline CDR1 and CDR2: LGHNA and YNFKEQ. The CDR3 totals 16 residues. The V segment lost 0 bases and the J segment 6 bases; nucleotides outside the gene matches: 5. The CDR3: CASSQDQTSGANEQFF. CDR3 nucleotide sequence: TGTGCCAGCAGCCAAGATCAAACTAGCGGGGCCAATGAGCAGTTCTTC.

The chain has TRBV6-5 and TRBJ2-3, with 7 bases aligning to TRBD1. Germline trimming cut 6 bases from V and 6 bases from J; bases unmatched to any gene: 9. The V gene's germline CDR1 is MNHEY and CDR2 SVGAGI. The CDR3 covers 14 residues. CDR3 nucleotide sequence: TGTGCCAGCAGCCCCCCGACAGGGTCGGATACGCAGTATTTT. As protein: CASSPPTGSDTQYF.